This is a list of T cell receptor beta chains from one sample in a study of T cell responses to AZD1222 COVID-19 vaccine. Data came from immunoSEQ multiplex PCR; TCRdb stores just in-frame clones and leaves some out. The table has 110,000 to 150,000 clones, more than 90% seen once. Source: peripheral blood, taken on day 0 of AZD1222 vaccination. The receptors were sampled from an adult in good health. CDR3s include the opening cysteine and the closing phenylalanine or tryptophan. The D gene is left open where the match is weak. Part of the rows lack a size; the others show once, few, many or a class for expanded clones.

abundance: NA; d_gene: NA; j_gene: TRBJ1-4; v_gene: TRBV5-1; CDR3aa: CASSLVRGNGGNEKLFF; CDR3nt: TGCGCCAGCAGCTTAGTAAGGGGGAATGGGGGTAATGAAAAACTGTTTTTT
abundance: NA; d_gene: TRBD1; j_gene: TRBJ2-1; v_gene: TRBV3-1/TRBV3-2; CDR3aa: CASSRGQGAGNEQFF; CDR3nt: TGTGCCAGCAGCCGCGGACAGGGGGCAGGTAATGAGCAGTTCTTC
abundance: few; d_gene: NA; j_gene: TRBJ1-6; v_gene: TRBV3-1/TRBV3-2; CDR3aa: CASSRVKGSSYNSPLHF; CDR3nt: TGTGCCAGCAGCCGGGTGAAGGGGAGCTCCTATAATTCACCCCTCCACTTT
abundance: NA; d_gene: NA; j_gene: TRBJ1-3; v_gene: TRBV11-2; CDR3aa: CASREGQSSGNTIYF; CDR3nt: TGTGCCAGCAGAGAAGGACAGAGCTCTGGAAACACCATATATTTT
abundance: NA; d_gene: TRBD1; j_gene: TRBJ1-5; v_gene: TRBV6-5; CDR3aa: CASSRDRSNQPQHF; CDR3nt: TGTGCCAGCAGCAGGGACAGGTCCAATCAGCCCCAGCATTTT
abundance: NA; d_gene: TRBD1; j_gene: TRBJ1-2; v_gene: TRBV27; CDR3aa: CASRTGANYGYTF; CDR3nt: TGTGCCAGCAGGACAGGGGCCAACTATGGCTACACCTTC
abundance: NA; d_gene: NA; j_gene: TRBJ2-1; v_gene: TRBV6-1; CDR3aa: CASSELPLPHNEQFF; CDR3nt: TGTGCCAGCAGTGAATTACCCCTCCCCCACAATGAGCAGTTCTTC
abundance: NA; d_gene: NA; j_gene: TRBJ2-7; v_gene: TRBV28; CDR3aa: CASSTTAREQYF; CDR3nt: TGTGCCAGCAGTACCACGGCCCGGGAGCAGTACTTC
abundance: NA; d_gene: TRBD1; j_gene: TRBJ1-1; v_gene: TRBV7-9; CDR3aa: CASSLEQGAFREAFF; CDR3nt: TGTGCCAGCAGCTTGGAGCAGGGGGCTTTTCGAGAAGCTTTCTTT
abundance: NA; d_gene: TRBD1; j_gene: TRBJ1-1; v_gene: TRBV5-1; CDR3aa: CASTSDRDWTEAFF; CDR3nt: TGCGCCAGCACCTCGGACAGGGATTGGACTGAAGCTTTCTTT
abundance: NA; d_gene: NA; j_gene: TRBJ1-3; v_gene: TRBV30; CDR3aa: CAWTGGLSSGNTIYF; CDR3nt: TGTGCCTGGACGGGGGGCCTAAGCTCTGGAAACACCATATATTTT
abundance: once; d_gene: NA; j_gene: TRBJ2-3; v_gene: TRBV5-4; CDR3aa: CASSLELGSDTQYF; CDR3nt: TGTGCCAGCAGCTTGGAACTAGGATCAGATACGCAGTATTTT
abundance: few; d_gene: TRBD1; j_gene: TRBJ1-6; v_gene: TRBV19; CDR3aa: CASSPRGPGQGSTYNSPLHF; CDR3nt: TGTGCCAGTAGTCCCAGGGGCCCGGGACAGGGCTCGACCTATAATTCACCCCTCCACTTT
abundance: once; d_gene: NA; j_gene: TRBJ1-1; v_gene: TRBV7-9; CDR3aa: CASSEDRAEAFF; CDR3nt: TGTGCCAGCAGCGAAGATAGGGCTGAAGCTTTCTTT
abundance: NA; d_gene: NA; j_gene: TRBJ2-3; v_gene: TRBV6-5; CDR3aa: CASSGAGDTQYF; CDR3nt: TGTGCCAGCAGCGGAGCAGGAGATACGCAGTATTTT
abundance: NA; d_gene: NA; j_gene: TRBJ2-1; v_gene: TRBV5-1; CDR3aa: CASSLDSAINEQFF; CDR3nt: TGCGCCAGCAGCTTGGATTCGGCCATCAATGAGCAGTTCTTC
abundance: NA; d_gene: TRBD2; j_gene: TRBJ2-3; v_gene: TRBV10-2; CDR3aa: CASIPSGRVGISTDTQYF; CDR3nt: TGCGCCAGCATCCCTAGCGGGAGGGTTGGGATTAGCACAGATACGCAGTATTTT
abundance: NA; d_gene: NA; j_gene: TRBJ2-1; v_gene: TRBV28; CDR3aa: CASSTRMNEQFF; CDR3nt: TGTGCCAGCAGTACTAGAATGAATGAGCAGTTCTTC
abundance: NA; d_gene: NA; j_gene: TRBJ1-1; v_gene: TRBV9; CDR3aa: CASSGFMRDTEAFF; CDR3nt: TGTGCCAGCAGCGGCTTTATGAGGGACACTGAAGCTTTCTTT
abundance: NA; d_gene: TRBD2; j_gene: TRBJ2-3; v_gene: TRBV14; CDR3aa: CASSQSSGRRDTQYF; CDR3nt: TGTGCCAGCAGCCAATCGTCCGGGAGGAGAGATACGCAGTATTTT
abundance: NA; d_gene: TRBD1; j_gene: TRBJ2-3; v_gene: TRBV19; CDR3aa: CASSQRGGTGIPDTQYF; CDR3nt: TGTGCCAGTAGCCAACGGGGAGGGACAGGGATCCCAGATACGCAGTATTTT
abundance: once; d_gene: NA; j_gene: TRBJ1-2; v_gene: TRBV12-3/TRBV12-4; CDR3aa: CASSVQGFYGYTF; CDR3nt: TGTGCCAGCAGTGTACAGGGATTCTATGGCTACACCTTC
abundance: NA; d_gene: NA; j_gene: TRBJ2-7; v_gene: TRBV7-9; CDR3aa: CASSTGIGSYEQYF; CDR3nt: TGTGCCAGCAGCACAGGGATTGGGTCCTACGAGCAGTACTTC
abundance: NA; d_gene: NA; j_gene: TRBJ2-2; v_gene: TRBV27; CDR3aa: CASSLGNVAGELFF; CDR3nt: TGTGCCAGCAGTTTGGGGAACGTAGCCGGGGAGCTGTTTTTT
abundance: NA; d_gene: TRBD1; j_gene: TRBJ2-1; v_gene: TRBV6-2/TRBV6-3; CDR3aa: CASSYSGQYNEQFF; CDR3nt: TGTGCCAGCAGTTACTCGGGACAGTACAATGAGCAGTTCTTC
abundance: NA; d_gene: TRBD1; j_gene: TRBJ1-2; v_gene: TRBV28; CDR3aa: CASSLPRVGGGGYTF; CDR3nt: TGTGCCAGCAGTTTACCCCGGGTAGGGGGCGGTGGCTACACCTTC
abundance: NA; d_gene: TRBD2; j_gene: TRBJ2-1; v_gene: TRBV27; CDR3aa: CASSGTSGKRNEQFF; CDR3nt: TGTGCCAGCAGCGGAACTAGCGGGAAACGCAATGAGCAGTTCTTC
abundance: NA; d_gene: NA; j_gene: TRBJ1-5; v_gene: TRBV2; CDR3aa: CASTRGGYDNQPQHF; CDR3nt: TGTGCCAGCACCCGGGGAGGGTACGACAATCAGCCCCAGCATTTT
abundance: NA; d_gene: TRBD1; j_gene: TRBJ1-1; v_gene: TRBV11-2; CDR3aa: CASSTDRVWNTEAFF; CDR3nt: TGTGCCAGCAGCACCGACAGGGTTTGGAACACTGAAGCTTTCTTT
abundance: NA; d_gene: NA; j_gene: TRBJ1-1; v_gene: TRBV9; CDR3aa: CASSFNYNAEAFF; CDR3nt: TGTGCCAGCAGCTTCAATTACAACGCTGAAGCTTTCTTT
abundance: NA; d_gene: NA; j_gene: TRBJ1-1; v_gene: TRBV5-1; CDR3aa: CASSSTGMNTEAFF; CDR3nt: TGCGCCAGCAGCTCCACAGGGATGAACACTGAAGCTTTCTTT
abundance: once; d_gene: NA; j_gene: TRBJ2-3; v_gene: TRBV27; CDR3aa: CASSIRGSTDTQYF; CDR3nt: TGTGCCAGCAGCATCAGGGGATCGACAGATACGCAGTATTTT
abundance: NA; d_gene: NA; j_gene: TRBJ1-2; v_gene: TRBV4-1; CDR3aa: CASSQVADGYYGYTF; CDR3nt: TGCGCCAGCAGCCAAGTGGCGGATGGTTACTATGGCTACACCTTC
abundance: NA; d_gene: NA; j_gene: TRBJ2-7; v_gene: TRBV29-1; CDR3aa: CSVVTGLSYEQYF; CDR3nt: TGCAGCGTTGTAACGGGCCTTAGCTACGAGCAGTACTTC
abundance: NA; d_gene: NA; j_gene: TRBJ2-5; v_gene: TRBV6-2/TRBV6-3; CDR3aa: CASSPLVGGETQYF; CDR3nt: TGTGCCAGCAGCCCTTTAGTGGGAGGTGAGACCCAGTACTTC